The rows below give T cell receptor beta chains drawn from one sample of a study of T cells after yellow fever vaccination. TCRdb independently ran MiXCR on the 5' RACE reads; one entry per CDR3 protein. The sample includes under 350,000 distinct CDR3 sequences, approximately 4% of them seen just once. Sequences were derived from PBMCs, sampled 5 days after the yellow fever booster vaccination. These TCRs come from a man aged 18 to 30 who received the YFV17D yellow fever vaccine. Both conserved end residues are part of each CDR3. A D gene is named only where the DNA matches it firmly. Only some rows state a clone size, as once, few, many or a class for expanded clones.

v_gene	j_gene	d_gene	abundance	CDR3aa	CDR3nt
TRBV6-1	TRBJ2-7	TRBD1	-	CASSLRVWDRGHEQYF	TGTGCCAGCAGTCTACGAGTTTGGGACAGGGGTCACGAGCAGTACTTC
TRBV10-3	TRBJ2-5	-	-	CAIRGQGPQETQYF	TGTGCCATCAGGGGGCAGGGCCCCCAAGAGACCCAGTACTTC
TRBV25-1	TRBJ2-1	TRBD1	-	CASSRQGMMDEQFF	TGTGCCAGCAGTCGACAGGGGATGATGGATGAGCAGTTCTTC
TRBV6-6	TRBJ2-2	-	many	CASSYPDRNTGELFF	TGTGCCAGCAGTTACCCCGACCGAAACACCGGGGAGCTGTTTTTT
TRBV7-9	TRBJ1-1	-	-	CASRLARVEDTEAFF	TGTGCCAGCAGATTAGCAAGGGTGGAGGACACTGAAGCTTTCTTT
TRBV4-1	TRBJ2-2	TRBD1	many	CASSTSTGGGGELFF	TGCGCCAGCAGCACCTCCACAGGGGGCGGCGGGGAGCTGTTTTTT
TRBV10-3	TRBJ2-7	TRBD2	many	CQPLAGGPYEQYF	TGTCAACCACTAGCGGGGGGCCCATACGAGCAGTACTTC
TRBV6-1	TRBJ1-5	TRBD1	few	CASREDRGQPQHF	TGTGCCAGCAGAGAAGACAGGGGCCAGCCCCAGCATTTT
TRBV5-1	TRBJ1-3	-	few	CASSSGRGGSDTIYF	TGCGCCAGCAGCTCCGGGCGAGGTGGGTCGGACACCATATATTTT
TRBV5-1	TRBJ2-5	-	many	CASKTQGETQYF	TGCGCCAGCAAAACACAGGGAGAGACCCAGTACTTC
TRBV5-1	TRBJ2-1	-	many	CASSPRQERSSYNEQFF	TGCGCCAGCAGCCCCCGGCAAGAGCGGAGCTCCTACAATGAGCAGTTCTTC
TRBV6-2/TRBV6-3	TRBJ1-5	TRBD1	-	CASSRLTGGLAQPQHF	TGTGCCAGCAGTCGCCTGACAGGGGGCTTAGCTCAGCCCCAGCATTTT
TRBV20-1	TRBJ1-6	TRBD1	many	CSANTGGDSPLHF	TGCAGTGCCAACACAGGGGGCGATTCACCCCTCCACTTT
TRBV9	TRBJ2-3	-	-	CASSVAWAWDTQYF	TGTGCCAGCAGCGTAGCTTGGGCCTGGGATACGCAGTATTTT
TRBV5-1	TRBJ2-2	-	few	CASSLVRGGNTGELFF	TGCGCCAGCAGCTTGGTCAGGGGTGGCAACACCGGGGAGCTGTTTTTT
TRBV4-3	TRBJ1-4	-	many	CASSNFGRDEKLFF	TGCGCCAGCAGCAACTTTGGAAGGGATGAAAAACTGTTTTTT
TRBV7-3	TRBJ2-1	TRBD1	few	CASSLTGTGEHNEQFF	TGTGCCAGCAGCCTCACCGGGACAGGGGAACACAATGAGCAGTTCTTC
TRBV5-1	TRBJ2-1	TRBD1	-	CASSLVPGGYNEQFF	TGCGCCAGCAGCTTGGTGCCAGGGGGATACAATGAGCAGTTCTTC
TRBV5-4	TRBJ1-1	-	-	CASSSVANTEAFF	TGTGCCAGCAGCTCCGTCGCGAACACTGAAGCTTTCTTT
TRBV20-1	TRBJ2-3	TRBD2	many	CSARTGRGDTDTQYF	TGCAGTGCAAGAACCGGGCGGGGGGACACAGATACGCAGTATTTT
TRBV29-1	TRBJ2-7	-	-	CSVEDRQGVEYEQYF	TGCAGCGTTGAAGATCGTCAGGGCGTGGAATACGAGCAGTACTTC
TRBV5-1	TRBJ2-6	-	-	CASSQTLSGANVLTF	TGCGCCAGCAGCCAGACCCTCTCTGGGGCCAACGTCCTGACTTTC
TRBV5-1	TRBJ2-1	-	few	CASSLSGRDGEQFF	TGCGCCAGCAGCTTGTCCGGCAGGGATGGAGAGCAGTTCTTC
TRBV10-3	TRBJ2-7	TRBD2	few	CAITPAGGPGSYEQYF	TGTGCCATCACTCCGGCGGGGGGTCCCGGCTCCTACGAGCAGTACTTC
TRBV28	TRBJ1-5	-	-	CASSLGGNGNQPQHF	TGTGCCAGCAGTTTAGGAGGGAATGGCAATCAGCCCCAGCATTTT
TRBV20-1	TRBJ2-7	TRBD2	-	CSARAPSGAYEQYF	TGCAGTGCTAGAGCGCCTAGCGGGGCCTACGAGCAGTACTTC
TRBV11-2	TRBJ2-7	-	-	CASSVGPGLSYEQYF	TGTGCCAGCAGCGTAGGGCCAGGATTATCCTACGAGCAGTACTTC
TRBV12-3/TRBV12-4	TRBJ2-5	-	few	CASSPRGGRSPKETQYF	TGTGCCAGCAGTCCAAGGGGGGGGCGGAGTCCAAAAGAGACCCAGTACTTC
TRBV29-1	TRBJ1-1	TRBD1	many	CSAEGQGYTEAFF	TGCAGCGCCGAGGGACAGGGGTACACTGAAGCTTTCTTT
TRBV11-2	TRBJ1-1	-	many	CASSLEVTMDTEAFF	TGTGCCAGCAGCTTAGAAGTAACAATGGACACTGAAGCTTTCTTT
TRBV5-1	TRBJ2-3	-	many	CASSLLRGSTDTQYF	TGCGCCAGCAGCTTGTTGCGGGGTAGTACAGATACGCAGTATTTT
TRBV5-6	TRBJ1-2	-	-	CASSFGGGTHGYTF	TGTGCCAGCAGCTTTGGCGGAGGGACCCATGGCTACACCTTC